This T cell receptor (beta chain) was identified in a study of T cell clonality in common variable immunodeficiency. Note on this clone: Its matching antigen is unknown.

Patients and controls were mostly of Caucasian heritage. Profiled with immunoSEQ multiplex PCR; TCRdb holds only in-frame clones, not every one. The profile covers some 32,000 clones, none occurring a single time. Whole-study findings and limits: Common variable immunodeficiency TCR beta sequences reportedly had fewer deletions and N-nucleotide insertions.

The sequence was collected from a person between 18 and 75 years old in good health. Material: peripheral blood mononuclear cells.

CDR3 DNA, as far as it was read: TGTGCCAGCAGTGAAGGGCCCCCCGTGGGCACAGATACG. Translating gives CASSEGPPVGTDT. The CDR3 as a whole reads CASSEGPPVGTDTQYF. The chain has TRBV2 and TRBJ2-3; no reliable D call. The CDR3 is cut off 3 residues early in the read; its end comes from the germline J gene. The V gene lost 1 base and the J gene lost 1 base, with 12 bases spanning the gap. Per germline, CDR1 SNHLY and CDR2 FYNNEI. The CDR3 extends over 16 amino acids.